The clone carrying this T cell receptor (beta chain) was recorded many times. Antigen: not known. This record belongs to a study of T-cell reconstitution after alpha-beta-depleted transplantation in children. The CDR3 extends over 16 amino acids. The germline V gene has CDR1 SGHRS and CDR2 YFSETQ. Trimming cost V 5 bases and J 4 bases; bases outside gene matches: 11. Study-level points and caveats: Where some patients showed high TCRbeta diversity at day 60, it came from recipient T cells and thymic progenitors that had survived.

This sample's TCRbeta library carried unique molecular identifier barcodes. In TCRdb, the PCR reads were re-called with MiXCR into one record per CDR3 protein. The sample lists hundreds of thousands of distinct CDR3 sequences, 13% seen once, with about 2.2% in the top ten. The V and J genes are TRBV5-1 and TRBJ2-7; 11 nucleotides line up with TRBD1. The sequence came from a male patient between 5 and 17 years old who had a stem cell transplant for acute myeloid leukemia, so the T cells may come from the graft donor. The starting material was PBMCs, mostly from graft donor cells, obtained 360 days after TCRalphabeta/CD19-depleted stem cell transplant. CDR3 in amino acids: CASREAGTGGIYEQYF. Here the CDR3 DNA reads TGCGCCAGCAGGGAAGCCGGGACAGGGGGTATTTACGAGCAGTACTTC.